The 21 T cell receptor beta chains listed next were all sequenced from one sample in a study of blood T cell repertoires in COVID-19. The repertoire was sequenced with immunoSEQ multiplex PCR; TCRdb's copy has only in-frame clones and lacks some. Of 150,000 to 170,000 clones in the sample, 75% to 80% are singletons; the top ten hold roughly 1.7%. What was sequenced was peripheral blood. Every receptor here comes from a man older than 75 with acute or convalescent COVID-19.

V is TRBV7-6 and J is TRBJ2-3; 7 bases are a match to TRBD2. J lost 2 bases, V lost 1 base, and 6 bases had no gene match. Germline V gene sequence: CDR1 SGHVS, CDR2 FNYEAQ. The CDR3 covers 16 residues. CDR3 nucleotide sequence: TGTGCCAGCAGCTTAGGGCGGCGGGAGTACACAGATACGCAGTATTTT. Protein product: CASSLGRREYTDTQYF.

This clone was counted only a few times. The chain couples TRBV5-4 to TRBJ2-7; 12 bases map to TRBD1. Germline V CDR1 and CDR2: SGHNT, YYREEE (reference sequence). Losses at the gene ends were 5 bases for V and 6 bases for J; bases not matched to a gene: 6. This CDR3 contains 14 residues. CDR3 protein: CASRGGQGATEQYF. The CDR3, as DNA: TGTGCCAGCAGGGGGGGACAGGGGGCGACCGAGCAGTACTTC. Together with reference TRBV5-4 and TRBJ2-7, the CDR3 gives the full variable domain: ETGVTQSPTHLIKTRGQQVTLRCSSQSGHNTVSWYQQALGQGPQFIFQYYREEENGRGNFPPRFSGLQFPNYSSELNVNALELDDSALYLCASRGGQGATEQYFGPGTRLTVT.

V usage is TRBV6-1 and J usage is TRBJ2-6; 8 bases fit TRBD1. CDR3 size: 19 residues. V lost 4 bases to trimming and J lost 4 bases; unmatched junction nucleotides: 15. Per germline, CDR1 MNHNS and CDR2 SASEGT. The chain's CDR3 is CASSGPIGQGLLGANVLTF. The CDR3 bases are TGTGCCAGCAGTGGCCCCATCGGACAGGGCCTTCTAGGGGCCAACGTCCTGACTTTC.

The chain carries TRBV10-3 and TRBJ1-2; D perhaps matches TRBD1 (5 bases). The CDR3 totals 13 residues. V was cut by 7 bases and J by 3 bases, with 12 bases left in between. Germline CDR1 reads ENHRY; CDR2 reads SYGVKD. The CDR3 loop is CAITPAGDYGYTF. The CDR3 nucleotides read TGTGCCATCACCCCCGCGGGGGACTATGGCTACACCTTC.

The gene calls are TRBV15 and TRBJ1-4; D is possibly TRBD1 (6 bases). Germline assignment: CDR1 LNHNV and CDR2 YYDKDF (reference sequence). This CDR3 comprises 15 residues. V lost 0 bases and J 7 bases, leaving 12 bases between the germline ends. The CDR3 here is CATSRDQGGAEKLFF. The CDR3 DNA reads TGTGCCACCAGCAGAGACCAAGGGGGTGCTGAAAAACTGTTTTTT.

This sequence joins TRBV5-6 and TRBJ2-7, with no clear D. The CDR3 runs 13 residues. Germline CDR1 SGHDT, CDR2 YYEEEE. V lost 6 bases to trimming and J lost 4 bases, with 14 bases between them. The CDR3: CASTKSVSYEQYF. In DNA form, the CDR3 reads TGTGCCAGCACCAAGTCGGTTTCATACGAGCAGTACTTC.

CDR3 amino acids: CATSRGPPGRGRTEAFF. CDR3 DNA: TGTGCCACCAGCAGAGGCCCCCCGGGCAGGGGTCGAACTGAAGCTTTCTTT. The chain has TRBV15 and TRBJ1-1; D is possibly TRBD1 (6 bases). The CDR3 is 17 residues long. Germline V gene lookup returns CDR1 LNHNV and CDR2 YYDKDF (reference sequence). With 1 base removed from V and 5 bases from J, the gap between germline ends came to 20 bases.

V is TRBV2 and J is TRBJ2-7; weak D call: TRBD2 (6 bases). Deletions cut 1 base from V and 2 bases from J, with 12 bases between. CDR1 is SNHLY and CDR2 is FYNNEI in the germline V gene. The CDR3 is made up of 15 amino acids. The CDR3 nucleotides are TGTGCCAGCAGTGAAGGCGGGCGGGGTGCCTACGAGCAGTACTTC. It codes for CASSEGGRGAYEQYF.

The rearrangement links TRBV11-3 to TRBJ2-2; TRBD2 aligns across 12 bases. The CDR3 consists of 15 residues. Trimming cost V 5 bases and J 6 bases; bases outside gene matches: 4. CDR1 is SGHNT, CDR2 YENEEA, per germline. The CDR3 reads CASSASGGAAGELFF. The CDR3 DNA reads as TGTGCCAGCAGCGCTAGCGGGGGGGCCGCCGGGGAGCTGTTTTTT.

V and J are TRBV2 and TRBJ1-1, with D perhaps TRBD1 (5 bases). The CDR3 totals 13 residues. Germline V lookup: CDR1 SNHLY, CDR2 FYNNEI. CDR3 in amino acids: CSQGGGTNTEAFF. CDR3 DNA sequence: TGTTCTCAGGGTGGGGGGACTAACACTGAAGCTTTCTTT. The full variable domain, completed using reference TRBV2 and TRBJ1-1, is EPEVTQTPSHQVTQMGQEVILRCVPISNHLYFYWYRQILGQKVEFLVSFYNNEISEKSEIFDDQFSVERPDGSNFTLKIRSTKLEDSAMYFCSQGGGTNTEAFFGQGTRLTVV.

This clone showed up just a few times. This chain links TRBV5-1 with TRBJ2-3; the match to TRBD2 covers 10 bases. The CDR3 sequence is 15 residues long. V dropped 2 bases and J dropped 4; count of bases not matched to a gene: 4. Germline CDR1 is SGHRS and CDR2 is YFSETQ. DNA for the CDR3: TGCGCCAGCAGCTTACTAGCGGGGAGTCCAGATACGCAGTATTTT. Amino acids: CASSLLAGSPDTQYF.

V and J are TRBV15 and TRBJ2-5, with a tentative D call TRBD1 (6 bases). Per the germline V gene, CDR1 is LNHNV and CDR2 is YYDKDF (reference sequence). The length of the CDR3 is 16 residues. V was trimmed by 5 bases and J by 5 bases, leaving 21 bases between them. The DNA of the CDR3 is TGTGCCACCAGCGGGGGCTGGACATCTGGGACGGAGACCCAGTACTTC. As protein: CATSGGWTSGTETQYF.

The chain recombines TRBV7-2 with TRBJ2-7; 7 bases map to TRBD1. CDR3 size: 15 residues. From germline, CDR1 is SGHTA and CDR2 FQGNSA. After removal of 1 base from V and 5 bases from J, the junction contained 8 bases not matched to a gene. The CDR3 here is CASSLGQGGENEQYF. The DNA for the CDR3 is TGTGCCAGCAGCTTAGGACAGGGTGGCGAGAACGAGCAGTACTTC.

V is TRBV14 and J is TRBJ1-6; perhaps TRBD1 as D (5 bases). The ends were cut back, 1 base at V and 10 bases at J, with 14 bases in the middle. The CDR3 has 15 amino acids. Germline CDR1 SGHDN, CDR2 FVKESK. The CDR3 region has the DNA TGTGCCAGCAGCCAAGGGGCAGGGCTCAGATCACCCCTCCACTTT. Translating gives CASSQGAGLRSPLHF.

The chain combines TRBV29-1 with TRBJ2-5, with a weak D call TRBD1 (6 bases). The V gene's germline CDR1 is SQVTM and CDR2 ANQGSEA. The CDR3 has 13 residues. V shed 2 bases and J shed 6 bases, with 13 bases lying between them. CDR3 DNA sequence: TGCAGCGTTGAAATTTTCAGGGGTCAGACCCAGTACTTC. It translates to CSVEIFRGQTQYF.

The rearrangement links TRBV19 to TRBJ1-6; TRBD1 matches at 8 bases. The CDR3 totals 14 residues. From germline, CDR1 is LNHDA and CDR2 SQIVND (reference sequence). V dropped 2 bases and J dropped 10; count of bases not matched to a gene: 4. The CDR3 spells CASSIQGAGSPLHF. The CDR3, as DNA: TGTGCCAGTAGTATACAGGGGGCTGGATCACCCCTCCACTTT.

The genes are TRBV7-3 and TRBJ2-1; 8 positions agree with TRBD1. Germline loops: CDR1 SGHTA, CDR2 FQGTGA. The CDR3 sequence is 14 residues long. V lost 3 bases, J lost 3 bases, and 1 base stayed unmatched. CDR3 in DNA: TGTGCCAGCAGCTTTGGACAGGGCTACAATGAGCAGTTCTTC. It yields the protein CASSFGQGYNEQFF.

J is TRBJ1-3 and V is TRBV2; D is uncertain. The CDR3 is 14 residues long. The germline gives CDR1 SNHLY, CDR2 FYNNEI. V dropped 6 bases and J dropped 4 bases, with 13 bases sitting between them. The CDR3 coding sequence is TGTGCCAGCAGGGTAGACGGGGAAGGAAACACCATATATTTT. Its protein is CASRVDGEGNTIYF. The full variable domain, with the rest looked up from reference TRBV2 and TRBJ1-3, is EPEVTQTPSHQVTQMGQEVILRCVPISNHLYFYWYRQILGQKVEFLVSFYNNEISEKSEIFDDQFSVERPDGSNFTLKIRSTKLEDSAMYFCASRVDGEGNTIYFGEGSWLTVV.

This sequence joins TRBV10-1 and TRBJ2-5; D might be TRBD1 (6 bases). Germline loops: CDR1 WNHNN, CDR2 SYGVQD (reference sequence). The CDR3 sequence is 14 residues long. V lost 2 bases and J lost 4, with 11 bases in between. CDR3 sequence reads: CASSETGRGETQYF. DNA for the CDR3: TGCGCCAGCAGTGAGACAGGGCGAGGAGAGACCCAGTACTTC.

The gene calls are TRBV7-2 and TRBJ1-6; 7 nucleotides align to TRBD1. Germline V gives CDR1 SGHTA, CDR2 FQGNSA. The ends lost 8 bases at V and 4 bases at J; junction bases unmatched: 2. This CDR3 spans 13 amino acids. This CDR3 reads CASGQVYNSPLHF. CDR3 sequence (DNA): TGTGCCAGCGGACAGGTTTATAATTCACCCCTCCACTTT.

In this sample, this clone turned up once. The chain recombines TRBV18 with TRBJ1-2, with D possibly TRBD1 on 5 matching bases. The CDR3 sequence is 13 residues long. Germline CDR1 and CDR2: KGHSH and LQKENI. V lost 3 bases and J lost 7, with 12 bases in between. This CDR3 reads CASSPPGRSGYTF. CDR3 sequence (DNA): TGTGCCAGCTCACCCCCAGGGAGGAGTGGCTACACCTTC.